Listed here are 32 T cell receptor beta chains from one sample, sequenced in a study of T cells expressing NK-cell markers (dated by TCRdb to 2020 to 2021). Libraries were prepared through 5' RACE. The instrument was an Illumina HiSeq 2000. Through TCRdb reprocessing, the reads give one entry per CDR3 protein sequence; DNA is omitted. This sample's records show more than 90,000 distinct CDR3 sequences. Under 20% of the sample lies in the top ten. Sequencing was done on a sample of blood T cells: a sorted CD56 or NKG2C T cell subset, CD4+ or CD8+ T cells, or bulk PBMC T cells (not recorded which). The receptor source for this set is a woman between 18 and 70 years old in good health.

The J gene is TRBJ2-5, the V gene TRBV27; the TCRdb D gene call, TRBD1, has no DNA to confirm it. The CDR3 loop spans 14 amino acids. CDR1 is MNHEY, CDR2 SMNVEV, per germline (reference sequence). Here the CDR3 reads CASSSRQDQGTQYF.

V usage is TRBV12-3 or TRBV12-4 and J usage is TRBJ1-1. The CDR3 totals 14 residues. CDR3 sequence reads: CASRRPTLNTEAFF.

The chain combines TRBV5-1 with TRBJ2-1. CDR1 is SGHRS, CDR2 YFSETQ, per germline. The CDR3 loop spans 13 amino acids. CDR3 region: CASSLIYDNEQFF.

The gene calls are TRBV6-2 or TRBV6-3 and TRBJ1-5; absent DNA, TCRdb's TRBD1 call cannot be checked. This CDR3 is built from 14 residues. CDR1 MNHEY and CDR2 SVGEGT come from the germline V gene. The CDR3 reads CASSYGDGDQPQHF.

The chain links TRBV11-2 to TRBJ2-7; with no DNA, the TCRdb D assignment of TRBD2 cannot be verified. Germline V gives CDR1 SGHAT, CDR2 FQNNGV. This CDR3 has 15 residues. CDR3 residues: CASRPPGLAGFEQYF.

The V call is TRBV20-1, the J call TRBJ1-1; the TCRdb call, TRBD1, lacks DNA for checking. In germline, CDR1 is DFQATT, CDR2 SNEGSKA (reference sequence). The CDR3 covers 16 residues. The CDR3 loop is CSARDLVGTANTEAFF.

The chain recombines TRBV5-4 with TRBJ2-5; TCRdb selects TRBD2, and the lack of DNA leaves this call unchecked. This CDR3 has 16 residues. Germline V lookup: CDR1 SGHNT, CDR2 YYREEE (reference sequence). The CDR3: CASSRLAGGIQETQYF.

The CDR3 sequence: CSARAPGPSWDEQFF. This chain links TRBV20-1 with TRBJ2-1; TCRdb reports TRBD1, a call that lacks DNA to check it against. The CDR3 spans 15 residues. Germline V CDR1 and CDR2: DFQATT, SNEGSKA (reference sequence).

J is TRBJ2-3 and V is TRBV4-3. CDR1 and CDR2 (germline): LGHNA, YSLEER. There are 14 residues in the CDR3. The CDR3: CASSQGLSTDTQYF.

The genes are TRBV12-3 or TRBV12-4 and TRBJ2-1. CDR3 size: 12 residues. The CDR3 loop is CASSLYTNEQFF.

The J gene is TRBJ2-3, the V gene TRBV12-3 or TRBV12-4. The CDR3 runs to 11 residues. This chain's CDR3 is CASSFHDTQYF.

The chain combines TRBV3-1 with TRBJ1-3. The germline gives CDR1 LGHDT, CDR2 YNNKEL (reference sequence). This CDR3 is 17 amino acids long. This CDR3 reads CASSQDLGGHSGNTIYF.

The chain couples TRBV12-3 or TRBV12-4 to TRBJ1-4; no DNA is available, so the TRBD1 call from TCRdb remains unchecked. The CDR3 totals 14 residues. CDR3 amino acids: CASGEGLTNEKLFF.

The rearrangement joins TRBV29-1 to TRBJ1-2; no DNA is available, so the TRBD1 call from TCRdb remains unchecked. The CDR3 has 14 residues. CDR1 and CDR2 (germline): SQVTM, ANQGSEA. CDR3 sequence: CSVETGWGRDGYTF. Looking up the rest from reference TRBV29-1 and TRBJ1-2 gives the full variable domain: SAVISQKPSRDICQRGTSLTIQCQVDSQVTMMFWYRQQPGQSLTLIATANQGSEATYESGFVIDKFPISRPNLTFSTLTVSNMSPEDSSIYLCSVETGWGRDGYTFGSGTRLTVV.

V gene TRBV7-3 combines with J gene TRBJ2-1; TCRdb's D call, TRBD2, is unchecked because there is no DNA. Looked up from germline, CDR1 is SGHTA and CDR2 is FQGTGA. The CDR3 sequence is 15 residues long. CDR3 sequence reads: CASSTSGGDYNEQFF.

The V call is TRBV6-5, the J call TRBJ2-1; TCRdb proposes TRBD2, but this gene call is untestable without DNA. Germline V lookup: CDR1 MNHEY, CDR2 SVGAGI. The CDR3 loop spans 17 amino acids. CDR3 in amino acids: CASSYTPLAGGSSEQFF.

The chain joins TRBV7-2 to TRBJ2-2. Germline-derived CDR1 and CDR2 are SGHTA and FQGNSA. The CDR3 is 13 residues long. The CDR3 sequence: CASREGIGGELFF.

The V and J genes are TRBV11-2 and TRBJ2-3. This CDR3 has 13 residues. Germline V gene data show CDR1 as SGHAT and CDR2 as FQNNGV. The CDR3 sequence is CASSLDRSDTQYF.

This chain uses TRBV15 with TRBJ2-5; TCRdb's D call of TRBD1 is untestable without DNA. This CDR3 spans 16 amino acids. Germline V CDR1 and CDR2: LNHNV, YYDKDF (reference sequence). The CDR3 reads CATSRTGQPNKETQYF.

The chain has TRBV12-3 or TRBV12-4 and TRBJ1-4; TCRdb returns TRBD1, unconfirmable since there is no DNA. The CDR3 consists of 15 residues. CDR3 loop: CASSPDLTGGEKLFF.

The chain uses TRBV20-1 and TRBJ1-1. Germline lookup yields CDR1 DFQATT and CDR2 SNEGSKA (reference sequence). CDR3 length equals 12 residues. The CDR3 sequence: CSARLGGTEAFF.

This chain connects TRBV7-3 to TRBJ2-1; TCRdb lists TRBD2, though no DNA is available to test this call. The CDR3 extends over 16 amino acids. Germline assignment: CDR1 SGHTA and CDR2 FQGTGA. The CDR3 loop reads CASSLTLAGVRNEQFF. Full variable domain (outside the CDR3, taken from reference TRBV7-3 and TRBJ2-1): GAGVSQTPSNKVTEKGKYVELRCDPISGHTALYWYRQSLGQGPEFLIYFQGTGAADDSGLPNDRFFAVRPEGSVSTLKIQRTERGDSAVYLCASSLTLAGVRNEQFFGPGTRLTVL.

CDR3 residues: CASSRDSSYNEQFF. The V and J genes are TRBV7-7 and TRBJ2-1; TCRdb picks TRBD1, but there is no DNA to check that call. The CDR3 loop spans 14 amino acids. Germline V gives CDR1 SSHAT, CDR2 FNYEAQ (reference sequence).

This chain connects TRBV15 to TRBJ2-1; TCRdb's D call of TRBD1 is untestable without DNA. The CDR3 length is 12 residues. Germline-derived CDR1 and CDR2 are LNHNV and YYDKDF (reference sequence). This chain's CDR3 is CATRGGGDEQFF.

V gene TRBV5-4 combines with J gene TRBJ2-7; with no DNA, the TCRdb D assignment of TRBD1 cannot be verified. Germline V CDR1 and CDR2: SGHNT, YYREEE (reference sequence). The CDR3 sequence is 15 residues long. CDR3 protein: CASSLVAGQGYEQYF. The variable domain in full, completed from reference TRBV5-4 and TRBJ2-7, reads ETGVTQSPTHLIKTRGQQVTLRCSSQSGHNTVSWYQQALGQGPQFIFQYYREEENGRGNFPPRFSGLQFPNYSSELNVNALELDDSALYLCASSLVAGQGYEQYFGPGTRLTVT.

The gene calls are TRBV7-9 and TRBJ1-1. Germline V gene sequence: CDR1 SEHNR, CDR2 FQNEAQ (reference sequence). This CDR3 contains 14 residues. CDR3 in amino acids: CASSLPTRAPEAFF.

The V and J genes are TRBV4-3 and TRBJ2-1. This CDR3 region has 13 residues. Germline lookup yields CDR1 LGHNA and CDR2 YSLEER. Here the CDR3 reads CASSQDRNNEQFF.

The chain uses TRBV15 and TRBJ1-1; the D call of TRBD1 rests on TCRdb alone, since no DNA is present to check it. Germline V lookup: CDR1 LNHNV, CDR2 YYDKDF (reference sequence). CDR3 length: 14 amino acids. The CDR3 is CATSRDGGNTEAFF.

The chain uses TRBV21-1 and TRBJ2-1; TCRdb reports TRBD2, a call that lacks DNA to check it against. TRBV21-1 is recorded as a pseudogene. The CDR3 extends over 17 amino acids. CDR3 residues: CASSIRRTSGEHNEQFF.

This chain joins TRBV28 and TRBJ1-1. CDR1 is MDHEN and CDR2 is SYDVKM in the germline V gene. The CDR3 extends over 13 amino acids. CDR3 sequence reads: CASSFLGFTEAFF. The full variable domain, rest sourced from reference TRBV28 and TRBJ1-1, is DVKVTQSSRYLVKRTGEKVFLECVQDMDHENMFWYRQDPGLGLRLIYFSYDVKMKEKGDIPEGYSVSREKKERFSLILESASTNQTSMYLCASSFLGFTEAFFGQGTRLTVV.

The chain recombines TRBV20-1 with TRBJ2-7; the TRBD1 assignment by TCRdb is unverifiable without DNA. This CDR3 spans 12 amino acids. The germline CDR1 and CDR2 sequences are DFQATT and SNEGSKA (reference sequence). CDR3 in amino acids: CSADVGDYEQYF.

The chain employs TRBV10-3 and TRBJ2-5; TCRdb lists TRBD2, though no DNA is available to test this call. The germline V gene encodes CDR1 ENHRY and CDR2 SYGVKD. The CDR3 has 16 residues. The chain's CDR3 is CAIRAMTSGGAETQYF.